These T cell receptor beta chains were read from a single sample in a study of T cells in Graves' hyperthyroidism and ophthalmopathy. In TCRdb, the multiplex PCR reads were re-called with MiXCR into one record per CDR3 protein. The table shows around 600,000 distinct CDR3 sequences, with nearly 45% occurring only once. The sequenced sample was peripheral blood or thyroid tissue (not recorded which). All receptors come from an adult man with Graves' disease, either hyperthyroidism or ophthalmopathy (not recorded which). Each CDR3 is given with its conserved first and last residue. Each record gives: V gene, CDR3 protein.

V gene: TRBV7-9
CDR3 protein: CASSLHRDSQETQYF

V gene: TRBV2
CDR3 protein: CASSGNSPLHF

V gene: TRBV6-1
CDR3 protein: CASSRKQGKAFF

V gene: TRBV7-3
CDR3 protein: CASTGGAGNRTDTQYF

V gene: TRBV29-1
CDR3 protein: CSPESGFGYTF

V gene: TRBV19
CDR3 protein: CASSIAGNEQYF

V gene: TRBV25-1
CDR3 protein: CASSESGTGGEEKLFF

V gene: TRBV5-1
CDR3 protein: CASSLAGDIQYF

V gene: TRBV29-1
CDR3 protein: CSVEDGRSGTSGRASYEQYF

V gene: TRBV9
CDR3 protein: CASSQRRIETQYF

V gene: TRBV9
CDR3 protein: CASSATTVNTEAFF

V gene: TRBV20-1
CDR3 protein: CSAREQGRYEQYF

V gene: TRBV29-1
CDR3 protein: CSVGTGIGETQYF

V gene: TRBV12-3/TRBV12-4
CDR3 protein: CASSLAGEYQPQHF

V gene: TRBV24-1
CDR3 protein: CATSGTAGGGNQPQHF

V gene: TRBV7-9
CDR3 protein: CASSLSSISQGALEAFF

V gene: TRBV7-8
CDR3 protein: CASSYPSGGINSPLHF

V gene: TRBV7-9
CDR3 protein: CASSLRGKDGGYTF

V gene: TRBV29-1
CDR3 protein: CTRQAGDEKLFF

V gene: TRBV7-2
CDR3 protein: CASSLRGINEKLFF

V gene: TRBV4-1
CDR3 protein: CASSPGGYNSPLHF

V gene: TRBV7-9
CDR3 protein: CASSQAPSVAVETQYF

V gene: TRBV25-1
CDR3 protein: CASSLAGRTNTEAFF

V gene: TRBV7-9
CDR3 protein: CASSSGSGRGSPLHF

V gene: TRBV7-4
CDR3 protein: CASSLGYDTEAFF

V gene: TRBV6-1
CDR3 protein: CASSPGQAHSYGYTF

V gene: TRBV6-1
CDR3 protein: CASSETRSSNQPQHF

V gene: TRBV10-2
CDR3 protein: CASSEATGVGGELFF

V gene: TRBV5-1
CDR3 protein: CASSVVPNYGYTF

V gene: TRBV9
CDR3 protein: CASSVAGLNEKLFF

V gene: TRBV7-3
CDR3 protein: CASSLRLAGGIPYEQYF

V gene: TRBV20-1
CDR3 protein: CSAWTGSSQPQHF

V gene: TRBV7-9
CDR3 protein: CASIRFGGREQYF

V gene: TRBV11-2
CDR3 protein: CASSARDRAYEQYF

V gene: TRBV19
CDR3 protein: CASIGQGNFQPQHF

V gene: TRBV29-1
CDR3 protein: CSVDTTGVQETQYF

V gene: TRBV10-1
CDR3 protein: CASSEGLEETQYF

V gene: TRBV25-1
CDR3 protein: CASSTGVQETQYF

V gene: TRBV9
CDR3 protein: CASSYGWRPLSGNTIYF

V gene: TRBV10-3
CDR3 protein: CASSAKRGQLAYEQYF